This T cell receptor beta chain was observed in a study of CD8 T cells in ankylosing spondylitis. Study outcomes and limitations: A TCR beta motif of several highly homologous variants seemed to mark ankylosing spondylitis blood.

Germline V gene data show CDR1 as SQVTM and CDR2 as ANQGSEA. There are 12 residues in the CDR3. V was pared by 7 bases and J by 1 base, with 10 bases between. TCRdb independently ran MiXCR on the 5' RACE reads; one entry per CDR3 protein. The sample contains just under 550,000 distinct CDR3 sequences, approximately 11% of which appear only once. As for this clonotype: Antigen: not known.

The clonotype was recovered from a male donor with ankylosing spondylitis. The chain employs TRBV29-1 and TRBJ2-5, with D perhaps matching TRBD2 (5 bases). The specimen sequenced was blood, either unsorted or a sorted T cell fraction (not recorded which). CDR3 region: CSAGGPQETQYF. CDR3 DNA: TGCAGCGCCGGCGGGCCCCAAGAGACCCAGTACTTC.